The next 10 T cell receptor beta chains were all read from a single sample in a study of shared clonotypes between healthy human individuals. Clones were sequenced by immunoSEQ multiplex PCR, and TCRdb holds only the in-frame ones, with some missing. The table lists 550,000 to 600,000 clones, 98% of them singletons. The naive CD8 population came from CD45RO-negative cells selected for CCR7, without terminally differentiated effector memory CD45RA+ cells. The sample comprised naive CD8+ T cells sorted from blood. Receptor source: a man younger than 45 in good health.

This clone is a singleton in its sample. This chain connects TRBV28 to TRBJ1-1; 7 bases match TRBD1. The J segment lost 0 bases and the V segment lost 7 bases, leaving 5 bases of the junction unmatched. Germline assignment: CDR1 MDHEN and CDR2 SYDVKM. The CDR3 length is 14 residues. The CDR3 reads CASTHRGVNTEAFF. CDR3 bases: TGTGCCAGCACCCACAGGGGAGTGAACACTGAAGCTTTCTTT.

This rearrangement joins TRBV5-6 to TRBJ2-7, with a tentative D call TRBD2 (5 bases). CDR3 size: 14 residues. CDR1 is SGHDT and CDR2 is YYEEEE in the germline V gene. The V end lost 4 bases, the J end lost 5 bases, and 16 bases lay between the germline ends. The CDR3 sequence is CASSPINDGNEQYF. CDR3 DNA sequence: TGTGCCAGCAGCCCCATAAATGACGGGAACGAGCAGTACTTC.

The genes are TRBV28 and TRBJ1-2; no reliable D call. The germline V gene encodes CDR1 MDHEN and CDR2 SYDVKM. The CDR3 extends over 16 amino acids. V gave up 3 bases and J gave up 1 base, with 15 bases separating them. CDR3 DNA: TGTGCCAGCAGTTTCGTTGGGGAGAAGTATAACTATGGCTACACCTTC. Translated, it gives CASSFVGEKYNYGYTF.

This chain joins TRBV15 and TRBJ2-2, with 7 bases matching TRBD1. J lost 5 bases, V lost 5 bases, and 8 bases had no gene match. The CDR3 loop spans 15 amino acids. Germline assignment: CDR1 LNHNV and CDR2 YYDKDF (reference sequence). The CDR3 protein is CATSGRTGRTGELFF. The CDR3 DNA reads TGTGCCACCAGCGGCCGGACAGGCAGGACCGGGGAGCTGTTTTTT.

The chain employs TRBV7-8 and TRBJ2-1; D might be TRBD2 (6 bases). The germline CDR1 and CDR2 sequences are SGHVS and FQNEAQ. The CDR3 is 15 residues long. V was pared by 2 bases and J by 2 bases, with 10 bases between. The CDR3 loop reads CASSLSAGAYNEQFF. Here the CDR3 DNA reads TGTGCCAGCAGCTTATCAGCGGGCGCCTACAATGAGCAGTTCTTC.

V usage is TRBV11-2 and J usage is TRBJ1-3; no clear D. CDR1 and CDR2 (germline): SGHAT, FQNNGV. Trimming removed 1 base from V and 8 bases from J, with 12 bases in between. This CDR3 region has 14 residues. CDR3 amino acids: CASSLGRLVDTIYF. In nucleotides, the CDR3 is TGTGCCAGCAGCTTAGGGCGCTTGGTGGACACCATATATTTT.

This sequence joins TRBV4-1 and TRBJ2-2; D is perhaps TRBD2 (6 bases). V lost 4 bases and J lost 2, with 11 bases in between. The CDR3 is made up of 15 amino acids. CDR1 MGHRA and CDR2 YSYEKL come from the germline V gene. The CDR3 DNA follows: TGCGCCAGCAGCCTACCCGGGACTAACACCGGGGAGCTGTTTTTT. This gives the protein CASSLPGTNTGELFF.

The chain joins TRBV7-9 to TRBJ2-7, with a tentative D call TRBD2 (5 bases). This CDR3 has 15 amino acids. V was trimmed by 5 bases and J by 6 bases, leaving 20 bases between them. Germline values: CDR1 SEHNR, CDR2 FQNEAQ (reference sequence). In DNA form, the CDR3 reads TGTGCCAGCAGCGGTCTGGGAGTTGACGGTTTCGAGCAGTACTTC. Translated: CASSGLGVDGFEQYF.

In regard to this clone: Other DNA variants within this sample encode the same CDR3. The gene calls are TRBV5-1 and TRBJ2-7; 8 bases fit TRBD1. The length of the CDR3 is 14 residues. Germline CDR1 SGHRS, CDR2 YFSETQ. Trimming at V came to 4 bases and at J to 2 bases, leaving 5 bases not matched to a gene. In DNA, the CDR3 is TGCGCCAGCAGCCCAGGGACAGGCGCCTACGAGCAGTACTTC. This codes for CASSPGTGAYEQYF.

The rearrangement uses TRBV9 and TRBJ2-7; tentatively, D is TRBD2 (5 bases). Trimming stripped 0 bases from V and 3 bases from J, with 10 bases between. Germline V CDR1 and CDR2: SGDLS, YYNGEE. The CDR3 has 14 amino acids. CDR3 nucleotide sequence: TGTGCCAGCAGCGTAGATAGCGAAGGCTACGAGCAGTACTTC. Translation: CASSVDSEGYEQYF.